The entry below describes one T cell receptor (beta chain). The antigen is unknown. These data come from a study of persistence of HIV-infected CD4 T cells. The wider study: Up to roughly 180 mL blood was drawn at multiple time points; a couple of donors had single-time leukapheresis. Notes on the study in general: Antigen-responding cells were enriched for degenerate expanded CDR3beta sequences. The rare CMV-responding cells with HIV-1 proviruses were not separately TCR-sequenced.

Anti-CD3/anti-CD28 beads served as a nonspecific positive control stimulus. Sorting selected CD4+ T cells upregulating both CD40 ligand and CD69. This was the immunoSEQ version 4 assay in survey mode. Template was genomic DNA at about 9.3 ng/uL, with up to 1 ug used per sample. Only in-frame clones appear in the TCRdb table, and some are missing; sequencing was by immunoSEQ multiplex PCR. The repertoire consists of 37,000 or so clones, with over 80% occurring once and the leading ten covering approximately 1.2%. Trimming left V 2 bases short and J 0 bases short, with 10 bases between. Germline CDR1 and CDR2: SGHNT and YYREEE (reference sequence). The CDR3 is 15 residues long.

The source material was CD4+ T cells sorted from PBMCs after approximately 20-hour stimulation, sampled from a patient who received antiretroviral therapy. This clonotype was sampled from an adult man with HIV who was CMV-seropositive. V gene TRBV5-4 combines with J gene TRBJ2-3, with D tentatively TRBD2 (6 bases). The CDR3 DNA sequence: TGTGCCAGCAGCTTTCCTCGGGGGAGCACAGATACGCAGTATTTT. Translation: CASSFPRGSTDTQYF.